This T cell receptor beta chain was identified in a study of blood T cell repertoires in COVID-19. Looking at the study overall: Samples of COVID-19 (acute and convalescent) were obtained from the United States, Italy and Spain. The analysed material was cDNA or gDNA that came from T cells, B-cell-depleted T cells, or PBMCs.

Per the original data handling: Amplification of reference gene primers was used by the study to estimate nucleated cell counts. Clones were sequenced by immunoSEQ multiplex PCR, and TCRdb holds only the in-frame ones, with some missing. That table gives V, J and clone size, and the DNA gave D and trimming. The sample records some 95,000 clones, around three quarters being singletons. The sequence derives from a man aged 70-80 years with acute or convalescent COVID-19. Source material: peripheral blood.

The CDR3 coding sequence is TGTGCCTGGAGTAGGGGGAAAGAGACCCAGTACTTC. Amino acids: CAWSRGKETQYF. This chain uses TRBV30 with TRBJ2-5; the D gene is possibly TRBD1 (6 bases). In germline, CDR1 is GTSNPN, CDR2 SVGIG (reference sequence). This CDR3 is 12 amino acids long. V was shortened by 2 bases and J by 3 bases, with 7 bases between the two germline ends.